This T cell receptor beta chain was observed in a study of blood T cell repertoires in COVID-19. For the study at large: Spain, Italy and the United States supplied samples that represented acute and convalescent COVID-19.

The CDR3 is made up of 16 amino acids. Sequencing was performed with immunoSEQ multiplex PCR; in TCRdb, only in-frame clones are kept and a portion is missing. The sample lists about 150,000 clones, around 86% occurring once. This TCR came from a man aged 65-85 years who had recovered from COVID-19. Material: peripheral blood. V and J are TRBV1 and TRBJ2-5; the table's D gene call, TRBD1, was not cross checked with the DNA. TRBV1 is a known pseudogene. Here the CDR3 reads CTSSPRQDYYGETQYF. The CDR3 DNA sequence: TGCACCAGCAGCCCAAGACAGGATTATTATGGAGAGACCCAGTACTTC.